This T cell receptor (beta chain) was identified in a study of TIL therapy for anti-PD-1-resistant metastatic lung cancer. Time point reported: pre-treatment sample, taken before nivolumab and TIL therapy. Pleural nodules or supraclavicular lymph nodes made up most of the excised metastases sampled. This clone was observed a few times. The immunoSEQ assay was v3. Assay: immunoSEQ multiplex PCR; the TCRdb copy retains only in-frame clones and omits some. The data hold about 100,000 clones, with less than 70% observed a single time. Germline assignment: CDR1 GTSNPN and CDR2 SVGIG (reference sequence). The CDR3 is made up of 14 amino acids. V was pared by 1 base and J by 6 bases, with 8 bases of the junction left unmatched.

V usage is TRBV30 and J usage is TRBJ1-2; 7 bases map to TRBD1. This TCR derives from a person aged 25 to 80 with non-small cell lung cancer. The sample consisted of tumor tissue, taken at baseline. The CDR3 loop reads CAWSENRGRNGYTF. The CDR3 DNA reads as TGTGCCTGGAGTGAAAACAGGGGTCGGAATGGCTACACCTTC.